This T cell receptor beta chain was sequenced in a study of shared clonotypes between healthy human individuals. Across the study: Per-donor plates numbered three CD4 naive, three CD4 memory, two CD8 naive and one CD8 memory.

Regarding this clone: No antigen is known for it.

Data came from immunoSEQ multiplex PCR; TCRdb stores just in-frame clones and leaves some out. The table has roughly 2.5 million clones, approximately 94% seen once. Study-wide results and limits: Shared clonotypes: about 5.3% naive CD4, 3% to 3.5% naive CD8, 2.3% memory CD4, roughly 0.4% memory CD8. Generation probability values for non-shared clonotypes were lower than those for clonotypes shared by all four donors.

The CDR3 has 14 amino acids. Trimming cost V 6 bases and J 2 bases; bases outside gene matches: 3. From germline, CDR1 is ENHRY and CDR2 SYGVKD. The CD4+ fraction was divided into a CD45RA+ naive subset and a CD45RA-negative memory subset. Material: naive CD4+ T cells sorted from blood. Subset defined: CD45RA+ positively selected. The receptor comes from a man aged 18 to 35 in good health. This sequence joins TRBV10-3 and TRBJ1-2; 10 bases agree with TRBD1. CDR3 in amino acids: CAIRGDRGNYGYTF. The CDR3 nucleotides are TGTGCCATCAGGGGGGACAGGGGAAACTATGGCTACACCTTC.